This T cell receptor (beta chain) was sequenced for a study of blood T cells in healthy people across ages. Study context: Roughly one uniquely barcoded beta molecule per two T cells was captured. Study findings and constraints: Older age coincided with a roughly linear decline in TCR beta diversity per million T cells.

A few counts support this clonotype. Its target is not known. Then a second PCR, running roughly 7 to 12 cycles, was carried out with a sample-barcoded 5' primer and a J-beta primer mix. TCRdb reprocessed the 5' RACE reads via MiXCR and lists one record per CDR3 protein. The sample records approximately 1,000,000 distinct CDR3 sequences, more than 30% being singletons. Total RNA extraction produced at least 5 micrograms (per sample) for the study. Germline V lookup: CDR1 MNHNS, CDR2 SASEGT. The CDR3 extends over 15 amino acids. Trimming cost V 2 bases and J 4 bases, with 14 bases left between them. This receptor was taken from a man between 18 and 35 years old in good health. The J gene is TRBJ1-2, the V gene TRBV6-1; D is possibly TRBD1 (6 bases). Sequences were obtained from blood. Written as DNA, the CDR3 is TGTGCCAGCAGTGAATTTCGTTGGACAGCCTATGGCTACACCTTC. Protein product: CASSEFRWTAYGYTF.